This is a list of T cell receptor beta chains from one sample in a study of tumor-infiltrating lymphocytes in localized non-small cell lung cancer. Repertoires were generated with immunoSEQ multiplex PCR, while TCRdb's copy carries only in-frame clones and drops some. The table has over 10,000 clones, roughly 80% seen once. Input material: uninvolved lung tissue not adjacent to the tumor. These receptors came from a human donor with non-small cell lung cancer. Each CDR3 is given with its conserved first and last residue. The D gene is left open where the match is weak. Clone size is shown for a subset of rows, as once, few, many or a class of expanded clone.

clone size: NA
J gene: TRBJ1-6
V gene: TRBV10-2
D gene: NA
CDR3 DNA: TGCGCCAGCATCAATGGGTGGGATTCACCCCTCCACTTT
CDR3 protein: CASINGWDSPLHF

clone size: NA
J gene: TRBJ2-2
V gene: TRBV30
D gene: TRBD1
CDR3 DNA: TGTGCCTGGAGTCTTGGGACAGCGAACACCGGGGAGCTGTTTTTT
CDR3 protein: CAWSLGTANTGELFF

clone size: NA
J gene: TRBJ1-5
V gene: TRBV7-2
D gene: TRBD1
CDR3 DNA: TGTGCCATCGGGACAGGAAATCAGCCCCAGCATTTT
CDR3 protein: CAIGTGNQPQHF

clone size: NA
J gene: TRBJ1-1
V gene: TRBV9
D gene: NA
CDR3 DNA: TGTGCCAGCAGCGCCGCTGACAGCTCGAACACTGAAGCTTTCTTT
CDR3 protein: CASSAADSSNTEAFF

clone size: NA
J gene: TRBJ2-7
V gene: TRBV11-2
D gene: NA
CDR3 DNA: TGTGCCAGCAGTCCCACTAGAGGGGTCCCCTACGAGCAGTACTTC
CDR3 protein: CASSPTRGVPYEQYF

clone size: NA
J gene: TRBJ1-6
V gene: TRBV6-5
D gene: NA
CDR3 DNA: TGTGCCAGCAGTTACTCGGGGTCCGGTGGAAATTCACCCCTCCACTTT
CDR3 protein: CASSYSGSGGNSPLHF

clone size: NA
J gene: TRBJ1-5
V gene: TRBV2
D gene: TRBD1
CDR3 DNA: TGTGCCAGCAGGGGACAGGGGGGCGGTCAGCCCCAGCATTTT
CDR3 protein: CASRGQGGGQPQHF

clone size: few
J gene: TRBJ2-3
V gene: TRBV4-1
D gene: TRBD1
CDR3 DNA: TGCGCCAGCAGCCAAGTTGGGACAGGGCTGGCAGATACGCAGTATTTT
CDR3 protein: CASSQVGTGLADTQYF

clone size: NA
J gene: TRBJ1-5
V gene: TRBV10-3
D gene: NA
CDR3 DNA: TGTGCCATCAGTGAGTCGGCCCGATATCAGCCCCAGCATTTT
CDR3 protein: CAISESARYQPQHF

clone size: NA
J gene: TRBJ1-4
V gene: TRBV7-8
D gene: NA
CDR3 DNA: TGTGCCAGCAGCCCCGACAGCGGGCCGAATGAAAAACTGTTTTTT
CDR3 protein: CASSPDSGPNEKLFF

clone size: NA
J gene: TRBJ2-1
V gene: TRBV4-3
D gene: NA
CDR3 DNA: TGCGCCAGCAGCCAAGGTCCTGGGGGGCAGTACAATGAGCAGTTCTTC
CDR3 protein: CASSQGPGGQYNEQFF

clone size: NA
J gene: TRBJ2-1
V gene: TRBV10-3
D gene: TRBD2
CDR3 DNA: TGTGCCATCAGTGAGTCGGTAGCGGGGGGCAATGAGCAGTTCTTC
CDR3 protein: CAISESVAGGNEQFF

clone size: NA
J gene: TRBJ1-3
V gene: TRBV6-5
D gene: NA
CDR3 DNA: TGTGCCAGCAGTTACTCAGGGGGGGCAAGAGGAAACACCATATATTTT
CDR3 protein: CASSYSGGARGNTIYF

clone size: NA
J gene: TRBJ2-3
V gene: TRBV13
D gene: NA
CDR3 DNA: TGTGCCAGCAGCCCGAGCGGGACAGGTACAGATACGCAGTATTTT
CDR3 protein: CASSPSGTGTDTQYF

clone size: NA
J gene: TRBJ2-1
V gene: TRBV4-3
D gene: NA
CDR3 DNA: TGCGCCAGCAGCCAAGGGACGATCAAGCAGTTCTTC
CDR3 protein: CASSQGTIKQFF

clone size: NA
J gene: TRBJ2-1
V gene: TRBV7-2
D gene: TRBD1
CDR3 DNA: TGTGCCAGCAGCTTTAGGGACAGGGATACAATGAGTCAGTTCTTC
CDR3 protein: CASSFRDRDTMSQFF

clone size: NA
J gene: TRBJ1-3
V gene: TRBV7-2
D gene: NA
CDR3 DNA: TGTGCCAGCAGCCCTTTCGGCACGGGGCTCTCTGGAAACACCATATATTTT
CDR3 protein: CASSPFGTGLSGNTIYF

clone size: NA
J gene: TRBJ2-5
V gene: TRBV9
D gene: TRBD2
CDR3 DNA: TGTGCCAGCAGCGCCGGGACTAGCGGGGGATCACAAGGGGAGACCCAGTACTTC
CDR3 protein: CASSAGTSGGSQGETQYF

clone size: NA
J gene: TRBJ1-2
V gene: TRBV4-3
D gene: NA
CDR3 DNA: TGCGCCAGCAGCCAAGTCTTGGGCGGGTATGGCTACACCTTC
CDR3 protein: CASSQVLGGYGYTF

clone size: NA
J gene: TRBJ2-6
V gene: TRBV19
D gene: TRBD1
CDR3 DNA: TGTGCCAGTAGTAACCGGACAGGGCCCGGGGCCAACGTCCTGACTTTC
CDR3 protein: CASSNRTGPGANVLTF